The 10 T cell receptor beta chains below come from one sample, sequenced in a study of blood T cell repertoires in COVID-19. Sequenced by immunoSEQ multiplex PCR; TCRdb stores in-frame clones only, minus some. This repertoire shows about 240,000 clones, about 89% found once; its top ten account for over 7.5%. The sequencing input was PBMCs or T cells enriched from blood (not recorded which). The receptors were gathered from a man in his forties or fifties who had recovered from COVID-19.

The chain uses TRBV12-5 and TRBJ2-7; tentatively, D is TRBD1 (6 bases). Trimming removed 6 bases at V and 4 bases at J, with 25 bases between. Germline CDR1 and CDR2: LGHNT and FRNRAP. This CDR3 is built from 17 residues. The CDR3: CASGRTGRLPELYEQYF. Here the CDR3 DNA reads TGTGCTAGTGGACGTACAGGGAGACTCCCCGAATTATACGAGCAGTACTTC.

V and J are TRBV19 and TRBJ1-1; the D is unclear. This CDR3 has 14 residues. Germline V gene sequence: CDR1 LNHDA, CDR2 SQIVND (reference sequence). Trimming removed 5 bases at V and 0 bases at J, with 10 bases between. The CDR3 region is CASSVQDLNTEAFF. As DNA, the CDR3 is TGTGCCAGTAGTGTTCAGGATTTGAACACTGAAGCTTTCTTT.

The rearrangement uses TRBV7-9 and TRBJ2-1, with 10 positions matching TRBD2. The CDR3 is 15 amino acids. V lost 5 bases, J lost 4 bases, and 5 bases stayed unmatched. The germline gives CDR1 SEHNR, CDR2 FQNEAQ (reference sequence). CDR3 protein: CASSMVAGGYNEQFF. The CDR3 coding sequence is TGTGCCAGCAGCATGGTAGCGGGGGGTTACAATGAGCAGTTCTTC.

This rearrangement joins TRBV11-2 to TRBJ1-3; 8 bases are a match to TRBD1. The CDR3 runs 16 residues. From germline, CDR1 is SGHAT and CDR2 FQNNGV. V gave up 5 bases and J gave up 4 bases; unmatched junction bases: 10. CDR3 DNA sequence: TGTGCCAGCAGCCCATCCAGGGGGCTAAGAGGAAACACCATATATTTT. The encoded protein is CASSPSRGLRGNTIYF. Full variable domain (rest looked up from reference TRBV11-2 and TRBJ1-3): EAGVAQSPRYKIIEKRQSVAFWCNPISGHATLYWYQQILGQGPKLLIQFQNNGVVDDSQLPKDRFSAERLKGVDSTLKIQPAKLEDSAVYLCASSPSRGLRGNTIYFGEGSWLTVV.

The V call is TRBV27, the J call TRBJ2-7; TRBD1 is a possible D gene (6 bases). Germline V gene lookup returns CDR1 MNHEY and CDR2 SMNVEV (reference sequence). V was clipped by 5 bases and J by 3 bases, with 11 bases between them. The length of the CDR3 is 13 residues. The CDR3 spells CASSRDTGYEQYF. Here the CDR3 DNA reads TGTGCCAGCAGTCGGGACACGGGCTACGAGCAGTACTTC.

V and J are TRBV7-2 and TRBJ2-7, with TRBD1 matching over 9 bases. CDR1 and CDR2 from the germline V gene are SGHTA and FQGNSA. The CDR3 is 14 residues long. Trimming at V came to 5 bases and at J to 2 bases, leaving 4 bases not matched to a gene. The CDR3 DNA sequence: TGTGCCAGCAGCCGCGGGACAGGGCCCTACGAGCAGTACTTC. It yields the protein CASSRGTGPYEQYF.

The chain carries TRBV29-1 and TRBJ2-1, with 8 bases that match TRBD1. The V gene's germline CDR1 is SQVTM and CDR2 ANQGSEA. V dropped 6 bases and J dropped 6; count of bases not matched to a gene: 10. This CDR3 spans 14 amino acids. The CDR3 sequence is CSVETDRAGNEQFF. The CDR3, as DNA: TGCAGCGTCGAAACGGACAGGGCGGGCAATGAGCAGTTCTTC.

The gene calls are TRBV19 and TRBJ2-7, with a tentative D call TRBD2 (5 bases). Per germline, CDR1 LNHDA and CDR2 SQIVND (reference sequence). The V end lost 6 bases, the J end lost 1 base, and 13 bases lay between the germline ends. This CDR3 is built from 14 residues. DNA of the CDR3: TGTGCCAGTAGCCTGGACTGGGTTTCCTACGAGCAGTACTTC. Protein product: CASSLDWVSYEQYF.

The chain joins TRBV6-5 to TRBJ1-1; 7 nucleotides align to TRBD1. The CDR3 is made up of 16 amino acids. The V gene's germline CDR1 is MNHEY and CDR2 SVGAGI. J gave up 0 bases and V 4 bases, and 8 bases lay outside the gene matches. The CDR3 nucleotides read TGTGCCAGCAGTTCCCCGAAACAGGGGCTGAACACTGAAGCTTTCTTT. Its protein product is CASSSPKQGLNTEAFF.

This sequence joins TRBV29-1 and TRBJ2-5, with TRBD1 matching over 7 bases. From germline, CDR1 is SQVTM and CDR2 ANQGSEA. CDR3 length: 12 amino acids. After removal of 8 bases from V and 5 bases from J, the junction contained 8 bases not matched to a gene. The CDR3 reads CSTRQGLETQYF. The CDR3 DNA is TGCAGCACCAGACAGGGATTGGAGACCCAGTACTTC. Complete variable domain (other parts from reference TRBV29-1 and TRBJ2-5): SAVISQKPSRDICQRGTSLTIQCQVDSQVTMMFWYRQQPGQSLTLIATANQGSEATYESGFVIDKFPISRPNLTFSTLTVSNMSPEDSSIYLCSTRQGLETQYFGPGTRLLVL.